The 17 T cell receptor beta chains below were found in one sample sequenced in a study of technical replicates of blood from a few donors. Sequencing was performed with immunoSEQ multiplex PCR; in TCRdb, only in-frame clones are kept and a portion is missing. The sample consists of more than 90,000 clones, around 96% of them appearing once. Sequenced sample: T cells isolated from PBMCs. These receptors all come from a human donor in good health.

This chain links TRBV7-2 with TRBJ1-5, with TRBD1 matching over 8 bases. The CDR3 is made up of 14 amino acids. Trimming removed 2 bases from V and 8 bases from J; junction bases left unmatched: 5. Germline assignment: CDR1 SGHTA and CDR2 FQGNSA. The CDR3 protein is CASSLQGAKEPQHF. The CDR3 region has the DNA TGTGCCAGCAGCTTACAGGGGGCAAAGGAGCCCCAGCATTTT. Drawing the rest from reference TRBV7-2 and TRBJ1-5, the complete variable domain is GAGVSQSPSNKVTEKGKDVELRCDPISGHTALYWYRQSLGQGLEFLIYFQGNSAPDKSGLPSDRFSAERTGGSVSTLTIQRTQQEDSAVYLCASSLQGAKEPQHFGDGTRLSIL.

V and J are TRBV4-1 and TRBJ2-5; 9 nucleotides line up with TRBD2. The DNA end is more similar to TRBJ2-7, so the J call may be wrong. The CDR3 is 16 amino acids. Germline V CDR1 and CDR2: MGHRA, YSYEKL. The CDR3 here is CASSQASSGVSYEQYF. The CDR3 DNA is TGCGCCAGCAGCCAAGCTTCTAGCGGGGTTAGCTACGAGCAGTACTTC.

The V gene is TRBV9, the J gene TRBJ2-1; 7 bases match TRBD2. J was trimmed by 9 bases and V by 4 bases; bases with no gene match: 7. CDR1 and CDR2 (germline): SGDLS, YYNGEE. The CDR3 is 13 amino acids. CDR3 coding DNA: TGTGCCAGCAGCACAGGACTAGTCGGTGAGCAGTTCTTC. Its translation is CASSTGLVGEQFF.

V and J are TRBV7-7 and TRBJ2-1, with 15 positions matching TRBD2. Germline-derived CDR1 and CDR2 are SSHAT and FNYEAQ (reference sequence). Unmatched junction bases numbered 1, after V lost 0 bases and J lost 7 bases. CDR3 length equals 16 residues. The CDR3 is CASSLAGTSGRNEQFF. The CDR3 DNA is TGTGCCAGCAGCTTAGCAGGGACTAGCGGGAGGAATGAGCAGTTCTTC. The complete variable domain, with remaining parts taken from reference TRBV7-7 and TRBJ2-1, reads GAGVSQSPRYKVTKRGQDVTLRCDPISSHATLYWYQQALGQGPEFLTYFNYEAQPDKSGLPSDRFSAERPEGSISTLTIQRTEQRDSAMYRCASSLAGTSGRNEQFFGPGTRLTVL.

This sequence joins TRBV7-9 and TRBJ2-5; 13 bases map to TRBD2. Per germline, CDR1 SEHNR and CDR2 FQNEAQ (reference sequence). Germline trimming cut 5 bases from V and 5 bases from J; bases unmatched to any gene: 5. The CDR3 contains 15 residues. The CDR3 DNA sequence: TGTGCCAGCAGCCCATGGACTAGCGGGAGCGAGACCCAGTACTTC. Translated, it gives CASSPWTSGSETQYF.

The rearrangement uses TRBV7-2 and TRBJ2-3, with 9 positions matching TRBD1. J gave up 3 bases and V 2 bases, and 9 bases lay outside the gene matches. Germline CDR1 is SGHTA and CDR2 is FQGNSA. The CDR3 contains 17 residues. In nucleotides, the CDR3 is TGTGCCAGCAGCTTAACCCACAGGGGGCAGTGGACAGATACGCAGTATTTT. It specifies CASSLTHRGQWTDTQYF.

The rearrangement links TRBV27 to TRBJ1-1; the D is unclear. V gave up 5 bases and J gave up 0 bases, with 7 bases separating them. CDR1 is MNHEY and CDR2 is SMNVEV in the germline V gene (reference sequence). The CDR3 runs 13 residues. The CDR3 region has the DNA TGTGCCAGCAGTCAGATAATGAACACTGAAGCTTTCTTT. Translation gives CASSQIMNTEAFF.

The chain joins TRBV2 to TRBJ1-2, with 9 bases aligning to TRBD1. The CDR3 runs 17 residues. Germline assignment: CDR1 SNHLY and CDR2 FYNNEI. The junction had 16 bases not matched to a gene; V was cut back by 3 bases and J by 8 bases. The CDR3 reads CASSDLGIIQGAGGYTF. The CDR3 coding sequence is TGTGCCAGCAGTGACCTAGGCATAATACAGGGGGCCGGGGGCTACACCTTC.

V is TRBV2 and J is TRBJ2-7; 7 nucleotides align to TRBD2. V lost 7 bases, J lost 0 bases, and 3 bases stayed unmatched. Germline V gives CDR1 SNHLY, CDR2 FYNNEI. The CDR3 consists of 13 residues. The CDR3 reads CASNRDYSYEQYF. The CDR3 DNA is TGTGCCAGCAACCGGGACTACTCCTACGAGCAGTACTTC.

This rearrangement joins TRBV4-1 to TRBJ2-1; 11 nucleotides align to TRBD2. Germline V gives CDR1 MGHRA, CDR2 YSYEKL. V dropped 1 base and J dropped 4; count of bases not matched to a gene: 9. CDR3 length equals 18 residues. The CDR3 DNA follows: TGCGCCAGCAGCCAAGTGAACATGGGACTAGCGGTTTACAATGAGCAGTTCTTC. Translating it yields CASSQVNMGLAVYNEQFF.

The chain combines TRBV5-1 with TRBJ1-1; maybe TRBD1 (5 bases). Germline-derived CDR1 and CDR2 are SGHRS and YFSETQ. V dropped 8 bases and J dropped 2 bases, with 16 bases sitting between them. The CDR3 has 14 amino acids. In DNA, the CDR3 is TGCGCCAGTCGGGGGGGAGATATTAACACTGAAGCTTTCTTT. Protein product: CASRGGDINTEAFF. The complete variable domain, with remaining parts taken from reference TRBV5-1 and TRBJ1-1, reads KAGVTQTPRYLIKTRGQQVTLSCSPISGHRSVSWYQQTPGQGLQFLFEYFSETQRNKGNFPGRFSGRQFSNSRSEMNVSTLELGDSALYLCASRGGDINTEAFFGQGTRLTVV.

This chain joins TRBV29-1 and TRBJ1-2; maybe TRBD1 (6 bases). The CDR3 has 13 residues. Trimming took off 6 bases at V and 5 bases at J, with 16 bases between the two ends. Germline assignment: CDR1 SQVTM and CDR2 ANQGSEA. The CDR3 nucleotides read TGCAGCGTGCGGGGGCCGCAGGAGTATGGCTACACCTTC. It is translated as CSVRGPQEYGYTF. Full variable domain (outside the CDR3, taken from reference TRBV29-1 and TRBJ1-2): SAVISQKPSRDICQRGTSLTIQCQVDSQVTMMFWYRQQPGQSLTLIATANQGSEATYESGFVIDKFPISRPNLTFSTLTVSNMSPEDSSIYLCSVRGPQEYGYTFGSGTRLTVV.

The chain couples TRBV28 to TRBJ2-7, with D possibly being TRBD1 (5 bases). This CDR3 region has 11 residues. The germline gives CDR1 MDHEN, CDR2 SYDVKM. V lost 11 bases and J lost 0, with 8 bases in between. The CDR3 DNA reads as TGTGCCTCAAGGGGCTCCTACGAGCAGTACTTC. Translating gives CASRGSYEQYF.

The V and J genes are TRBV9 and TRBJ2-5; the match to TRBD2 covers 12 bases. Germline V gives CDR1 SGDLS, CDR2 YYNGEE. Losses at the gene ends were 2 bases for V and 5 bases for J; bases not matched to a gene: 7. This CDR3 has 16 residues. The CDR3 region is CASSVSVGTSGETQYF. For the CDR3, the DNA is TGTGCCAGCAGCGTTAGCGTCGGGACTAGCGGGGAGACCCAGTACTTC.

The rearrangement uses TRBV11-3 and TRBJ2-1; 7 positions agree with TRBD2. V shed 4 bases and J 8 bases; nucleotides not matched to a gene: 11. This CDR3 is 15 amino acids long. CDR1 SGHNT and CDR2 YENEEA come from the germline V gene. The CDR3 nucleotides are TGTGCCAGCAGCTCGAGCCGGGACTACGGCCATGAGCAGTTCTTC. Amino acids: CASSSSRDYGHEQFF.

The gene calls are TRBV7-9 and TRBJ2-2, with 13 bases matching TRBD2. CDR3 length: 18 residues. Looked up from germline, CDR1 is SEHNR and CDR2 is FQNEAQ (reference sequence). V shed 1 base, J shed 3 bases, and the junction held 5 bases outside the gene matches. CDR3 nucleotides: TGTGCCAGCAGCTTAGATACTAGCGGGAGGGCCCACACCGGGGAGCTGTTTTTT. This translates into CASSLDTSGRAHTGELFF.

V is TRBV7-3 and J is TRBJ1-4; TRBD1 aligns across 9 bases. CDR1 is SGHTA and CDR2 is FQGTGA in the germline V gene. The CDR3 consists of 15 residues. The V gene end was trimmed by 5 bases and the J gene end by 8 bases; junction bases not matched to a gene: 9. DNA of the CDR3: TGTGCCAGCAGCCTCACCGGGACAGGGACCGAAAAACTGTTTTTT. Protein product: CASSLTGTGTEKLFF.